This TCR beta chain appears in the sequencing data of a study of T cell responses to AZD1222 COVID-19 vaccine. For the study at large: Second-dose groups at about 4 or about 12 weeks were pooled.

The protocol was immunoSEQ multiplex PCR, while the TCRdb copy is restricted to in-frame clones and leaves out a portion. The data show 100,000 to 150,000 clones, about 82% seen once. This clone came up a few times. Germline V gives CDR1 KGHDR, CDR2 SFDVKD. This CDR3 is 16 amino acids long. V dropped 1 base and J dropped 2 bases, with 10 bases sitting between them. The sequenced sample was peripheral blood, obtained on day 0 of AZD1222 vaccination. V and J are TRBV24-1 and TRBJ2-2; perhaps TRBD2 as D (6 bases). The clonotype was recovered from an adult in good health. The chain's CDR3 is CATSDFGRGNTGELFF. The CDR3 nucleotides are TGTGCCACCAGTGATTTCGGGCGGGGTAACACCGGGGAGCTGTTTTTT.